This T cell receptor (beta chain) was profiled in a study of long-term antiretroviral therapy in people with HIV. The immunoSEQ assay was v3.0, run at survey level. Assay: immunoSEQ multiplex PCR; the TCRdb copy retains only in-frame clones and omits some. The sample shows 38,000 or so clones, approximately 94% of them seen only once. The CDR3 length is 12 residues. The V gene lost 7 bases and the J gene lost 3 bases, with 9 bases spanning the gap. Germline assignment: CDR1 LNHDA and CDR2 SQIVND (reference sequence). This TCR was recovered from a man aged 30-40 years with HIV. The chain recombines TRBV19 with TRBJ1-1, with D uncertain. The sample here was unsorted PBMCs, taken about 9.1 years after starting antiretroviral therapy. CDR3 nucleotides: TGTGCCAGTAATCGGCAGTACACTGAAGCTTTCTTT. Its translation: CASNRQYTEAFF. The complete variable domain, with remaining parts taken from reference TRBV19 and TRBJ1-1, reads DGGITQSPKYLFRKEGQNVTLSCEQNLNHDAMYWYRQDPGQGLRLIYYSQIVNDFQKGDIAEGYSVSREKKESFPLTVTSAQKNPTAFYLCASNRQYTEAFFGQGTRLTVV.